This entry lists 22 T cell receptor beta chains sequenced from one sample in a study of T cell repertoires in cytomegalovirus infection. TCRdb redid the calling of the reads with MiXCR, one entry per CDR3 protein. The table includes around 440,000 distinct CDR3 sequences, roughly 12% detected once. Source material: PBMCs. The receptor set was obtained from a human donor in good health (CMV status not recorded). Some clones in this sample may be carry-over from other donors' samples.

The table lists this clonotype with many counts. The V gene is TRBV7-9, the J gene TRBJ2-5; 9 bases are shared with TRBD1. In germline, CDR1 is SEHNR, CDR2 FQNEAQ (reference sequence). The CDR3 totals 14 residues. After removal of 5 bases from V and 5 bases from J, the junction contained 6 bases not matched to a gene. The chain's CDR3 is CASSGTGIGETQYF. The CDR3 DNA reads as TGTGCCAGCAGCGGGACAGGGATTGGGGAGACCCAGTACTTC.

The chain has TRBV5-5 and TRBJ2-1, with TRBD1 matching 10 bases. J gave up 8 bases and V 4 bases, and 15 bases lay outside the gene matches. Germline CDR1 reads SGHKS; CDR2 reads YYEKEE (reference sequence). The CDR3 extends over 17 amino acids. The chain's CDR3 is CASSAETGTGVYDEQFF. CDR3 coding DNA: TGTGCCAGCAGCGCGGAGACCGGGACAGGGGTGTACGATGAGCAGTTCTTC.

In this sample, this clonotype turned up many times. This sequence joins TRBV10-3 and TRBJ1-6; D remains ambiguous. The V end was cut by 2 bases, the J end by 2 bases, with 10 bases between. Germline V gene data show CDR1 as ENHRY and CDR2 as SYGVKD. The CDR3 length is 16 residues. The CDR3 sequence is CAISETPTPYNSPLHF. Written as DNA, the CDR3 is TGTGCCATCAGTGAGACCCCTACCCCCTATAATTCACCCCTCCACTTT.

This clonotype was counted at least ten times. This sequence joins TRBV7-8 and TRBJ2-5; 7 bases fit TRBD2. V lost 7 bases to trimming and J lost 5 bases; unmatched junction nucleotides: 10. This CDR3 contains 14 residues. The V gene's germline CDR1 is SGHVS and CDR2 FQNEAQ. The CDR3 DNA reads TGTGCCAGCACAGGCGGGGGTATTTTGGAGACCCAGTACTTC. This sequence encodes CASTGGGILETQYF.

This clonotype showed up just a few times. The CDR3 sequence is CATSGGTSVNEQFF. CDR3 nucleotide sequence: TGTGCCACCAGTGGCGGGACTAGCGTAAATGAGCAGTTCTTC. The V and J genes are TRBV24-1 and TRBJ2-1; 10 bases match TRBD2. The J segment lost 7 bases and the V segment lost 5 bases, leaving 4 bases of the junction unmatched. Germline CDR1 KGHDR, CDR2 SFDVKD. This CDR3 contains 14 residues.

This clonotype was counted ten times or more. This chain uses TRBV20-1 with TRBJ2-7, with a tentative D call TRBD2 (6 bases). Germline CDR1 is DFQATT and CDR2 is SNEGSKA (reference sequence). Trimming cost V 5 bases and J 2 bases, with 16 bases left between them. This CDR3 is built from 14 residues. The CDR3 is CSAGGLAGAYEQYF. DNA of the CDR3: TGCAGTGCTGGAGGGCTAGCCGGGGCCTACGAGCAGTACTTC.

In its sample, this clonotype was seen many times. The rearrangement joins TRBV28 to TRBJ2-5; D may be TRBD2 (6 bases). Germline CDR1 reads MDHEN; CDR2 reads SYDVKM. CDR3 length: 15 residues. The ends were cut back, 6 bases at V and 4 bases at J, with 18 bases in the middle. DNA of the CDR3: TGTGCCAGCAGCTCTCGGAGGGGACGAGGAGAGACCCAGTACTTC. This translates into CASSSRRGRGETQYF.

The chain is built from TRBV5-1 and TRBJ2-7; the match to TRBD2 covers 13 bases. Germline-derived CDR1 and CDR2 are SGHRS and YFSETQ. Losses at the gene ends were 4 bases for V and 1 base for J; bases not matched to a gene: 5. The CDR3 has 16 residues. CDR3 sequence reads: CASSPGLAGRSYEQYF. The CDR3 DNA sequence: TGCGCCAGCAGCCCGGGACTAGCGGGAAGGTCCTACGAGCAGTACTTC.

Ten or more counts support this clonotype. The genes are TRBV19 and TRBJ1-4; tentatively, D is TRBD1 (5 bases). The V end lost 4 bases, the J end lost 4 bases, and 13 bases lay between the germline ends. The CDR3 contains 15 residues. CDR1 and CDR2 from the germline V gene are LNHDA and SQIVND (reference sequence). The CDR3 bases are TGTGCCAGTAGTAGTGGGACCGCCAATAATGAAAAACTGTTTTTT. Translated: CASSSGTANNEKLFF. The whole variable domain, filled in from reference TRBV19 and TRBJ1-4, reads DGGITQSPKYLFRKEGQNVTLSCEQNLNHDAMYWYRQDPGQGLRLIYYSQIVNDFQKGDIAEGYSVSREKKESFPLTVTSAQKNPTAFYLCASSSGTANNEKLFFGSGTQLSVL.

The sample holds a few counts of this clonotype. The V call is TRBV29-1, the J call TRBJ2-7; 13 nucleotides agree with TRBD2. Germline V gene data show CDR1 as SQVTM and CDR2 as ANQGSEA. CDR3 length equals 17 residues. The ends lost 7 bases at V and 0 bases at J; junction bases unmatched: 12. In DNA, the CDR3 is TGCAGCGCCCGGGACAGGGGGACTAGCGGGATCTCCTACGAGCAGTACTTC. Protein sequence: CSARDRGTSGISYEQYF.

With regard to this clonotype: A single base separates this from a much larger clone, so it may be a read error. The V call is TRBV12-5, the J call TRBJ2-7; perhaps TRBD1 as D (6 bases). The CDR3 has 15 residues. Per the germline V gene, CDR1 is LGHNT and CDR2 is FRNRAP. CDR3 coding DNA: TGTGGTAGTGGACAACGACAGGCCGCATTCTACGAGCAGTACTTC. Translating it yields CGSGQRQAAFYEQYF.

This clonotype was picked up many times. V usage is TRBV20-1 and J usage is TRBJ2-1; 7 bases are a match to TRBD1. Germline assignment: CDR1 DFQATT and CDR2 SNEGSKA (reference sequence). The CDR3 loop spans 15 amino acids. With 3 bases clipped from V and 2 bases from J, the junction kept 7 bases outside the gene matches. CDR3 protein: CSASPGTAPYNEQFF. In DNA, the CDR3 is TGCAGTGCTAGCCCCGGGACAGCGCCCTACAATGAGCAGTTCTTC.

This chain joins TRBV2 and TRBJ2-2; 7 bases are shared with TRBD2. This CDR3 is built from 16 residues. Germline CDR1 is SNHLY and CDR2 is FYNNEI. V was pared by 3 bases and J by 1 base, with 5 bases of the junction left unmatched. CDR3: CASSEGLPMNTGELFF. As DNA, the CDR3 is TGTGCCAGCAGTGAGGGACTACCTATGAACACCGGGGAGCTGTTTTTT.

This clonotype appeared many times. Written as DNA, the CDR3 is TGTGCCAGCAGTCGGTACGCTGGATTAGGTGAGCAGTTCTTC. Protein: CASSRYAGLGEQFF. This sequence joins TRBV7-9 and TRBJ2-1; D uncertain. This CDR3 has 14 amino acids. Looked up from germline, CDR1 is SEHNR and CDR2 is FQNEAQ (reference sequence). Deletions cut 6 bases from V and 9 bases from J, with 18 bases between.

This clonotype was seen many times. V is TRBV7-6 and J is TRBJ2-5, with 10 bases that match TRBD1. Unmatched junction bases numbered 5, after V lost 5 bases and J lost 5 bases. There are 14 residues in the CDR3. CDR1 and CDR2 (germline): SGHVS, FNYEAQ. Written as DNA, the CDR3 is TGTGCCAGCAGCCGACAGGGGGCGCGGGAGACCCAGTACTTC. Translated, it gives CASSRQGARETQYF.

This clonotype showed up many times. V usage is TRBV12-3 or TRBV12-4 and J usage is TRBJ2-7, with D unresolved. This CDR3 region has 10 residues. Trimming pared 3 bases from V and 6 bases from J, leaving 3 bases between. CDR3 amino acids: CASSLREQYF. The CDR3 DNA is TGTGCCAGCAGTTTGCGCGAGCAGTACTTC.

This clonotype has just a few counts. The V gene is TRBV18, the J gene TRBJ2-6, with D unclear. Trimming shortened V by 0 bases and J by 0 bases, and 3 bases separated the two germline ends. CDR3 length: 15 residues. The V gene's germline CDR1 is KGHSH and CDR2 LQKENI. The CDR3 DNA reads TGTGCCAGCTCACCACCCTACTCTGGGGCCAACGTCCTGACTTTC. This codes for CASSPPYSGANVLTF.

This clonotype was seen repeatedly, ten times or more. The chain is built from TRBV28 and TRBJ2-7, with D maybe TRBD1 (5 bases). Trimming left V 7 bases short and J 0 bases short, with 13 bases between. This CDR3 has 14 amino acids. Germline lookup yields CDR1 MDHEN and CDR2 SYDVKM. The CDR3 loop reads CASIIKGSSYEQYF. The CDR3 nucleotides read TGTGCCAGCATAATTAAGGGGTCCTCCTACGAGCAGTACTTC.

This sequence joins TRBV4-2 and TRBJ1-2; a possible D gene is TRBD1 (5 bases). The CDR3 consists of 14 residues. Per germline, CDR1 LGHNA and CDR2 YNFKEQ. V was shortened by 0 bases and J by 4 bases, with 9 bases between the two germline ends. The CDR3 reads CASSQDWRGYGYTF. The CDR3 DNA reads TGTGCCAGCAGCCAAGATTGGAGGGGCTATGGCTACACCTTC.

This clonotype has at least ten counts. The CDR3, as DNA: TGTGCCAGCAGTTACGCAATTAGGGGATCTGAAGCTTTCTTT. Amino acid sequence: CASSYAIRGSEAFF. The chain carries TRBV6-5 and TRBJ1-1; D might be TRBD1 (5 bases). V was trimmed by 2 bases and J by 6 bases, leaving 13 bases between them. The germline V gene encodes CDR1 MNHEY and CDR2 SVGAGI. This CDR3 spans 14 amino acids.

In its sample, this clonotype was seen many times. This chain links TRBV6-2 or TRBV6-3 with TRBJ2-1; the D gene is possibly TRBD1 (6 bases). Trimming took 1 base from V and 8 from J, leaving 9 bases between them. Per germline, CDR1 MNHEY and CDR2 SVGEGT. This CDR3 has 13 amino acids. CDR3 DNA sequence: TGTGCCAGCAGTTACTTCACAGGGTATGAGCAGTTCTTC. As protein: CASSYFTGYEQFF.

This clonotype has only a few counts. The chain is built from TRBV20-1 and TRBJ2-7; D not resolved. Trimming stripped 0 bases from V and 0 bases from J, with 6 bases between. This CDR3 region has 13 residues. Germline V CDR1 and CDR2: DFQATT, SNEGSKA (reference sequence). The CDR3 protein is CSAREPNSYEQYF. In DNA form, the CDR3 reads TGCAGTGCTAGAGAGCCAAACTCCTACGAGCAGTACTTC.